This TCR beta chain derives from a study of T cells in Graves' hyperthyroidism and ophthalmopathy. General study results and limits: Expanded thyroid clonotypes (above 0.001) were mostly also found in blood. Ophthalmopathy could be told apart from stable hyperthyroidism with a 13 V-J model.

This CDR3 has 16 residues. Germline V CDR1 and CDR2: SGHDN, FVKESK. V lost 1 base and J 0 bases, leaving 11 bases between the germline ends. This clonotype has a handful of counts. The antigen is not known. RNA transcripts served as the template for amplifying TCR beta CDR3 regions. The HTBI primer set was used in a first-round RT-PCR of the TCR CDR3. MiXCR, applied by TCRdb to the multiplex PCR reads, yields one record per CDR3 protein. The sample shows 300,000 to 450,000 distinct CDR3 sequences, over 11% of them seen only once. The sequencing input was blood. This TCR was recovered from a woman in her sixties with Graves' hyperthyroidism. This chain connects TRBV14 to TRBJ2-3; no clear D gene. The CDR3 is CASSQGLVGSTDTQYF. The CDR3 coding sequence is TGTGCCAGCAGCCAAGGTCTGGTGGGGAGCACAGATACGCAGTATTTT.